Below are 13 T cell receptor beta chains sequenced from a single sample in a study of T cell clonality in common variable immunodeficiency. Repertoires were generated with immunoSEQ multiplex PCR, while TCRdb's copy carries only in-frame clones and drops some. This repertoire holds about 40,000 clones, and none appear only once. The sequencing input was peripheral blood mononuclear cells. The receptor source for this set is a person aged 18 to 69 in good health.

This clone was recorded at least ten times. The CDR3 end is not reached by the read, which stops 3 residues before it; the germline J gene fills it in. The genes are TRBV29-1 and TRBJ2-3; 7 positions agree with TRBD1. There are 15 residues in the CDR3. J lost 2 bases, V lost 7 bases, and 12 bases had no gene match. Per the germline V gene, CDR1 is SQVTM and CDR2 is ANQGSEA. The CDR3 is CSGSRDRGSTDTQYF. The CDR3 bases that were read are TGCAGCGGTAGTAGGGACAGAGGCTCCACAGATACG.

This clone was picked up many times. The sequenced fragment ends 3 residues before the CDR3 boundary, so the rest is inferred from the germline J gene. The genes are TRBV10-3 and TRBJ1-5, with TRBD1 as a possible D gene (6 bases). The CDR3 consists of 14 residues. With 4 bases removed from V and 0 bases from J, the gap between germline ends came to 7 bases. Germline V gene data show CDR1 as ENHRY and CDR2 as SYGVKD. CDR3 DNA, as far as it was read: TGTGCCATCAGTGGAGGGGGTAGCAATCAGCCC. This translates into CAISGGGSNQP. The entire CDR3 reads CAISGGGSNQPQHF.

This clone was detected many times. The read stops 3 residues short of the end of the CDR3; the missing end is completed from the germline J gene. The chain is built from TRBV20-1 and TRBJ2-5; D perhaps matches TRBD1 (5 bases). Germline V CDR1 and CDR2: DFQATT, SNEGSKA (reference sequence). The CDR3 extends over 13 amino acids. Trimming stripped 1 base from V and 5 bases from J, with 11 bases between. CDR3 DNA, as far as it was read: TGCAGTGCTAGAGGTCAGGGAACGGAGACC. Its translation is CSARGQGTET. The entire CDR3 is CSARGQGTETQYF.

This clone was seen repeatedly, ten times or more. With the read ending 3 residues before the CDR3 end, the germline J gene is used to fill in that end. This chain links TRBV28 with TRBJ1-6; maybe TRBD1 (6 bases). Germline V gene data show CDR1 as MDHEN and CDR2 as SYDVKM. Trimming cost V 7 bases and J 10 bases, with 17 bases left between them. The CDR3 contains 14 residues. The part of the CDR3 DNA that was read is TGTGCCAGCACCGAGAACAGGGTTGGATCACCC. Encoded protein: CASTENRVGSP. The complete CDR3 reads CASTENRVGSPLHF.

This clone was seen repeatedly, ten times or more. Read sequence stops 3 residues before the CDR3 end, and the germline J gene provides the missing end. Additional DNA sequences in this sample encode the identical CDR3. The chain combines TRBV5-1 with TRBJ2-5; 8 bases line up with TRBD1. The V gene end was trimmed by 1 base and the J gene end by 1 base; junction bases not matched to a gene: 0. The germline gives CDR1 SGHRS, CDR2 YFSETQ. This CDR3 is 14 amino acids long. Partial CDR3 DNA: TGCGCCAGCAGCTTGCAGGGGGCCCAAGAGACC. Amino acid sequence: CASSLQGAQET. The CDR3 in full is CASSLQGAQETQYF. The full variable domain, in which reference TRBV5-1 and TRBJ2-5 provide the parts outside the CDR3, is KAGVTQTPRYLIKTRGQQVTLSCSPISGHRSVSWYQQTPGQGLQFLFEYFSETQRNKGNFPGRFSGRQFSNSRSEMNVSTLELGDSALYLCASSLQGAQETQYFGPGTRLLVL.

This clone has at least ten counts. The CDR3 extends 3 residues past the end of the read, so its final part is completed from the germline J gene. The gene calls are TRBV7-8 and TRBJ2-7; TRBD2 agrees at 15 bases. Germline CDR1 SGHVS, CDR2 FQNEAQ. The CDR3 sequence is 16 residues long. The ends lost 4 bases at V and 6 bases at J; junction bases unmatched: 7. The part of the CDR3 DNA that was read is TGTGCCAGCAGCTCTAGGACTAGCGGGAGGGTGGGCGAG. Translating it yields CASSSRTSGRVGE. The whole CDR3 protein reads CASSSRTSGRVGEQYF.

This clone is medium-sized within its sample. The observed sequence ends 3 residues before the CDR3 terminus, with the missing tail filled in from the germline J gene. J is TRBJ2-4 and V is TRBV7-8; D is possibly TRBD1 (5 bases). The CDR3 is made up of 14 amino acids. The germline gives CDR1 SGHVS, CDR2 FQNEAQ. Trimming pared 5 bases from V and 4 bases from J, leaving 12 bases between. The chain's CDR3 is CASSDDRSKNIQYF. The CDR3 DNA, read in part, is TGTGCCAGCAGCGACGACAGATCGAAAAACATT.

This clone showed up many times. The read ends 3 residues before the CDR3 terminus; that terminus is restored from the germline J gene. The V gene is TRBV6-1, the J gene TRBJ1-6; D gene unclear. This CDR3 contains 16 residues. Germline V gene sequence: CDR1 MNHNS, CDR2 SASEGT. Trimming took 0 bases from V and 7 from J, leaving 13 bases between them. The CDR3 region is CASSEATPLRNSPLHF. The covered CDR3 bases are TGTGCCAGCAGTGAAGCAACCCCTTTGAGGAATTCACCC.

This clone was seen at least ten times. With the read ending 3 residues before the CDR3 end, the germline J gene is used to fill in that end. J is TRBJ2-1 and V is TRBV28; 7 nucleotides align to TRBD1. This CDR3 spans 15 amino acids. Losses at the gene ends were 3 bases for V and 6 bases for J; bases not matched to a gene: 8. Germline CDR1 and CDR2: MDHEN and SYDVKM. The CDR3 sequence is CASSLGYNRGNEQFF. CDR3 DNA (partial): TGTGCCAGCAGTTTGGGATATAACAGGGGCAATGAG.

This clone has at least ten counts. Read coverage stops 3 residues before the CDR3 terminus; the germline J gene supplies the remainder. The chain carries TRBV7-8 and TRBJ2-5, with D hard to call. The CDR3 has 16 residues. Germline values: CDR1 SGHVS, CDR2 FQNEAQ. Deletions cut 5 bases from V and 2 bases from J, with 18 bases between. The chain's CDR3 is CASSRTAFPGQETQYF. The sequenced CDR3 bases are TGTGCCAGCAGCCGAACCGCTTTTCCGGGTCAAGAGACC.

Comment on this clone: A much bigger clone sits one base away, suggesting this may be a read error. With the read ending 3 residues before the CDR3 end, the germline J gene is used to fill in that end. The gene calls are TRBV5-5 and TRBJ2-3; 9 bases align to TRBD2. CDR1 and CDR2 from the germline V gene are SGHKS and YYEKEE (reference sequence). Germline trimming cut 1 base from V and 0 bases from J; bases unmatched to any gene: 0. The CDR3 is 15 amino acids. CDR3: CASSLTSGSTDTQYF. Partial CDR3 DNA: TGTGCCAGCAGCTTGACTAGCGGGAGCACAGATACG.

In this sample, this clone turned up a few times. The CDR3 is cut off 3 residues early in the read; its end comes from the germline J gene. V and J are TRBV18 and TRBJ1-2; a possible D gene is TRBD1 (5 bases). There are 16 residues in the CDR3. Germline loops: CDR1 KGHSH, CDR2 LQKENI. The CDR3 loop reads CASSRPGLAGVGDYTF. The DNA read from the CDR3 is TGTGCCAGCTCACGCCCGGGACTAGCGGGGGTAGGGGAC.

This clone was seen repeatedly, ten times or more. Coverage ceases 3 residues before the CDR3 finishes, and the germline J gene fills in the end. J is TRBJ2-5 and V is TRBV5-4; 7 nucleotides agree with TRBD1. Per the germline V gene, CDR1 is SGHNT and CDR2 is YYREEE (reference sequence). This CDR3 is built from 15 residues. Trimming took 4 bases from V and 2 from J; bases not matched to a gene: 8. This CDR3 is CASSPQGRGQETQYF. The sequenced part of the CDR3 DNA is TGTGCCAGCAGCCCACAGGGGAGAGGGCAAGAGACC.